These T cell receptor beta chains were read from a single sample in a study of cytomegalovirus exposure and HLA in healthy donors. This table comes from immunoSEQ multiplex PCR, and its TCRdb copy is limited to in-frame clones, with some not included. The sample has about 150,000 clones; 80% are singletons. The sequenced sample consisted of PBMCs. The receptors originated from a woman aged 40-49 years in good health and CMV-seronegative. The CDR3 runs from the conserved cysteine through the conserved F or W. Fields, in order: V gene, clone size, J gene, CDR3 protein. Not every row has a clone size; where given, it reads once, few, many or a size class.

TRBV7-2,NA,TRBJ2-1,CASSLSRVHEQFF
TRBV6-5,few,TRBJ2-1,CASRLGLAAWDEQFF
TRBV19,NA,TRBJ2-1,CASSIDESGRFDEQFF
TRBV2,NA,TRBJ1-5,CASRGRSPNQPQHF
TRBV6-6,NA,TRBJ2-3,CAGSSGTDTQYF
TRBV30,NA,TRBJ1-2,CAYSGTGLFYGYTF
TRBV6-5,NA,TRBJ2-7,CASSYTHGYEQYF
TRBV19,NA,TRBJ2-3,CASSMRTGGSTDTQYF
TRBV2,NA,TRBJ1-5,CASRTQGRDQPQHF
TRBV11-2,NA,TRBJ2-4,CASTHSHRLAKNSQYF
TRBV6-1,NA,TRBJ2-7,CASIRDWTSYEQYF
TRBV28,NA,TRBJ2-7,CASTSTGQNSYEQYF
TRBV6-6,few,TRBJ2-1,CASFERGLYNEQFF
TRBV4-3,NA,TRBJ1-3,CASSLGASGNTIYF
TRBV9,NA,TRBJ1-5,CASSVGGDNQPQHF
TRBV5-4,NA,TRBJ2-5,CASSQHEEGAAYQETQYF
TRBV30,NA,TRBJ2-7,CAWTSGSYEQYF
TRBV27,NA,TRBJ2-5,CASIPRVGGTQYF
TRBV5-1,few,TRBJ2-2,CASSLVPGGETGELFF
TRBV19,NA,TRBJ2-2,CASMDLSPGELFF
TRBV7-2,NA,NA,CASSLAAGHESYEQYF
TRBV14,NA,TRBJ1-2,CASSQDVGTDYGYTF
TRBV5-1,NA,TRBJ2-7,CASRLTGGGSGEQYF
TRBV18,NA,TRBJ2-7,CASSPISERREEQYF
TRBV5-1,NA,TRBJ2-3,CASTQTNRVETDTQYF
TRBV7-2,NA,TRBJ2-7,CASSLARGLSSYEQYF
TRBV19,NA,TRBJ2-7,CASSTIGQGVYEQYF
TRBV9,NA,TRBJ2-1,CASSDPGAPDYNEQFF
TRBV27,NA,TRBJ2-7,CASSSGTETLEQYF
TRBV7-8,NA,TRBJ1-2,CASSLVRGAIGGYTF
TRBV15,NA,TRBJ1-2,CATSKQDILNYGYTF
TRBV4-3,once,TRBJ2-3,CASSQDPVERGRTQYF
TRBV5-8,NA,TRBJ2-3,CASSRASDTQYF
TRBV4-2,NA,TRBJ1-2,CASSQDRRGINYGYTF
TRBV18,NA,TRBJ2-7,CASSPADRPYEQYF
TRBV2,NA,TRBJ1-2,CATSRDTSNYGYTF
TRBV6-1,NA,TRBJ1-5,CASSKGHPQGVHQPQHF
TRBV19,NA,TRBJ1-1,CASSIEGKLNTEAFF
TRBV21-1,NA,TRBJ1-6,CASSKEIAGQTYNSPLHF
TRBV5-1,NA,TRBJ1-3,CASSFRGDRELDTIYF
TRBV20-1,NA,TRBJ1-1,CSAGQFEAFF
TRBV7-9,NA,TRBJ1-1,CSSSHDIAEAFF
TRBV6-5,few,TRBJ1-1,CASSLRGTEAFF